The rows below give T cell receptor beta chains drawn from one sample of a study of T cell responses to AZD1222 COVID-19 vaccine. Repertoires were generated with immunoSEQ multiplex PCR, while TCRdb's copy carries only in-frame clones and drops some. The sample holds approximately 91,000 clones; under 95% are singletons and the top ten take 28%. The source material was peripheral blood, sampled 28 days after the second AZD1222 dose. These receptors came from an adult who received the AZD1222 COVID-19 vaccine. The CDR3 runs from the conserved cysteine through the conserved F or W. The D gene is left open where the match is weak. Clone size, where shown, is once, few, many, or a class for clones that have expanded.

len,v_gene,abundance,d_gene,j_gene,CDR3nt,CDR3aa
13,TRBV5-6,-,-,TRBJ2-1,TGTGCCAGCAGCTTGGACAGGGTCAATGAGCAGTTCTTC,CASSLDRVNEQFF
17,TRBV19,-,TRBD2,TRBJ2-1,TGTGCCAGTAGTCCTGGGACTAGCGGGAGGGCCTACTCTGAGCAGTTCTTC,CASSPGTSGRAYSEQFF
18,TRBV7-9,once,-,TRBJ1-2,TGTGCCAGCAGCTTATCGCCGGGGGGCCGATCGACAAACTATGGCTACACCTTC,CASSLSPGGRSTNYGYTF
12,TRBV2,-,-,TRBJ2-1,TGTGCCAGCACCGAGGGGTACAATGAGCAGTTCTTC,CASTEGYNEQFF
14,TRBV7-6,once,-,TRBJ2-7,TGTGCCAGCAGCTTAGGTCCAGGGTACGACGAGCAGTACTTC,CASSLGPGYDEQYF
15,TRBV11-3,-,TRBD1,TRBJ1-4,TGTGCCAGCAGCTCGCGTGAGGGGGCTGAGGAAAAACTGTTTTTT,CASSSREGAEEKLFF
15,TRBV19,-,TRBD1,TRBJ2-7,TGTGCCAGTAGTGTTAACAGGGGGCCCTCCTACGAGCAGTACTTC,CASSVNRGPSYEQYF
15,TRBV19,-,TRBD1,TRBJ1-3,TGTGCCAGTAGTACCAGGGGGCGAGACGGAAACACCATATATTTT,CASSTRGRDGNTIYF
15,TRBV9,-,TRBD2,TRBJ2-2,TGTGCCAGCAGCGTATCATCCAGCGGGGGCGGGGAGCTGTTTTTT,CASSVSSSGGGELFF
15,TRBV5-1,-,TRBD2,TRBJ2-7,TGCGCCAGCAGCGGGACTAGCGCTTACTCCTACGAGCAGTACTTC,CASSGTSAYSYEQYF
14,TRBV7-2,-,TRBD1,TRBJ1-2,TGTGCCAGCAGCTTAGATACAGGGGGCTATGGCTACACCTTC,CASSLDTGGYGYTF
14,TRBV10-3,-,-,TRBJ2-3,TGTGCCATCAGCCTCGGGAGCGCCCCAGATACGCAGTATTTT,CAISLGSAPDTQYF
18,TRBV4-3,-,-,TRBJ2-1,TGCGCCAGCAGCCAAGATCTAAGCGTACTAGCCCGCTACAATGAGCAGTTCTTC,CASSQDLSVLARYNEQFF
16,TRBV12-5,-,-,TRBJ2-2,TGTGCTAGTGGCTCTGACGGGACCCGAGGCACCGGGGAGCTGTTTTTT,CASGSDGTRGTGELFF
15,TRBV30,-,-,TRBJ1-6,TGTGCCTGGAGTCCCACCCAAGGAGCGGGGTCACCCCTCCACTTT,CAWSPTQGAGSPLHF
17,TRBV12-2,-,-,TRBJ2-5,TGTGCAAGTCGCTTAGCCTTCCGGGACAGGGGGCAAGAGACCCAGTACTTC,CASRLAFRDRGQETQYF
13,TRBV12-5,-,-,TRBJ2-2,TGTCCATCGGGCAGGGCGAACACCGGGGAGCTGTTTTTT,CPSGRANTGELFF
13,TRBV10-3,-,-,TRBJ1-2,TGTGCCATCCGAGAGGGGGGGGCGAGAGGCTACACCTTC,CAIREGGARGYTF
14,TRBV6-6,-,-,TRBJ1-1,TGTGCCAGCAGGCCCGGACAGACGAACACTGAAGCTTTCTTT,CASRPGQTNTEAFF
14,TRBV10-1,-,-,TRBJ2-7,TGCGCCAGCAGTGAGGGCGGACGGGACTACGAGCAGTACTTC,CASSEGGRDYEQYF
15,TRBV5-4,-,-,TRBJ2-2,TGTGCCAGCAGCACGGGACCGACAAGGACCGGGGAGCTGTTTTTT,CASSTGPTRTGELFF
14,TRBV27,-,-,TRBJ2-3,TGTGCCAGCAGTTTCGGGCGCGGGACAGATACGCAGTATTTT,CASSFGRGTDTQYF
17,TRBV4-2,-,TRBD1,TRBJ1-4,TGTGCCAGCAGCCAGGAGGGACAGAACCTCCCTAATGAAAAACTGTTTTTT,CASSQEGQNLPNEKLFF
17,TRBV7-3,-,-,TRBJ2-1,TGTGCCAGCAGCGCCAGGCCCCCCAGGGAGTTAACAAATGAGCAGTTCTTC,CASSARPPRELTNEQFF
17,TRBV4-1,-,TRBD2,TRBJ2-1,TGCGCCAGCAGCTCGCGCATTCCGGGACTAGAGGGCGATGAGCAGTTCTTC,CASSSRIPGLEGDEQFF
15,TRBV6-5,once,TRBD1,TRBJ1-4,TGTGCCAGCAGTAGGGCGGGACAGGGGAATGAAAAACTGTTTTTT,CASSRAGQGNEKLFF
15,TRBV19,-,-,TRBJ1-1,TGTGCCAGTAGTATTGAGAGGCGGCGATGGGCTGAAGCTTTCTTT,CASSIERRRWAEAFF
14,TRBV6-2/TRBV6-3,-,-,TRBJ2-7,TGTGCCAGCAGTTACGACGGCGTGTCCTACGAGCAGTACTTC,CASSYDGVSYEQYF
15,TRBV5-1,few,TRBD1,TRBJ1-2,TGCGCCAGCAGCTTTCAAGGACAGGGGGCATCTGGCTACACCTTC,CASSFQGQGASGYTF
16,TRBV10-1,few,-,TRBJ2-2,TGCGCCAGCAGTGATCAGACTAGAATGGGAACCGGGGAGCTGTTTTTT,CASSDQTRMGTGELFF
16,TRBV5-1,-,-,TRBJ1-2,TGCGCCAGCAGCTTGAGCTATAGGCGGGGAACCTATGGCTACACCTTC,CASSLSYRRGTYGYTF
15,TRBV14,-,TRBD1,TRBJ1-2,TGTGCCAGCAGCCCGAGGGGGACAGGGCTGAGTGGCTACACCTTC,CASSPRGTGLSGYTF
13,TRBV2,once,-,TRBJ1-4,TGTGCCAGCAGTGTCGCCTGGAATGAAAAACTGTTTTTT,CASSVAWNEKLFF
15,TRBV18,-,TRBD1,TRBJ2-1,TGTGCCAGCTCACCACCCGGGACAGGGAACAATGAGCAGTTCTTC,CASSPPGTGNNEQFF
19,TRBV18,-,TRBD1,TRBJ1-2,TGTGCCAGCTCACCACGCCTACCGGGACAGGGATCCACTAACTATGGCTACACCTTC,CASSPRLPGQGSTNYGYTF
14,TRBV7-3,-,TRBD1,TRBJ1-2,TGTGCCAGCAGCCGTGGACAGGGGGCGAGTGGCTACACCTTC,CASSRGQGASGYTF
16,TRBV24-1,-,-,TRBJ2-2,TGTGCCACCAGTGATCCGTCCATCGGGGTAACCGGGGAGCTGTTTTTT,CATSDPSIGVTGELFF
13,TRBV28,-,-,TRBJ1-1,TGTGCCAGCAGTTTCCTTACGAACACTGAAGCTTTCTTT,CASSFLTNTEAFF
14,TRBV9,-,TRBD1,TRBJ1-1,TGTGCCAGCAGCGCCCGGACAGGGGGAACTGAAGCTTTCTTT,CASSARTGGTEAFF
16,TRBV19,-,TRBD2,TRBJ2-7,TGTGCCAGTAGTCACCGCGGACTAGCGGGAGGTTACGAGCAGTACTTC,CASSHRGLAGGYEQYF
14,TRBV5-4,-,-,TRBJ2-2,TGTGCCAGCAGCTTGTTATCTGGCACCGGGGAGCTGTTTTTT,CASSLLSGTGELFF
15,TRBV5-1,-,TRBD1,TRBJ2-7,TGCGCCAGCAGCTCCCTTGGACAGGGGGCATACGAGCAGTACTTC,CASSSLGQGAYEQYF
14,TRBV18,few,-,TRBJ1-1,TGTGCCAGCTCACCACCGCCCGGGGAAACTGAAGCTTTCTTT,CASSPPPGETEAFF
13,TRBV11-2,-,-,TRBJ2-7,TGTGCCAGCAGCTTAGGCAGGGTCAACGAGCAGTACTTC,CASSLGRVNEQYF